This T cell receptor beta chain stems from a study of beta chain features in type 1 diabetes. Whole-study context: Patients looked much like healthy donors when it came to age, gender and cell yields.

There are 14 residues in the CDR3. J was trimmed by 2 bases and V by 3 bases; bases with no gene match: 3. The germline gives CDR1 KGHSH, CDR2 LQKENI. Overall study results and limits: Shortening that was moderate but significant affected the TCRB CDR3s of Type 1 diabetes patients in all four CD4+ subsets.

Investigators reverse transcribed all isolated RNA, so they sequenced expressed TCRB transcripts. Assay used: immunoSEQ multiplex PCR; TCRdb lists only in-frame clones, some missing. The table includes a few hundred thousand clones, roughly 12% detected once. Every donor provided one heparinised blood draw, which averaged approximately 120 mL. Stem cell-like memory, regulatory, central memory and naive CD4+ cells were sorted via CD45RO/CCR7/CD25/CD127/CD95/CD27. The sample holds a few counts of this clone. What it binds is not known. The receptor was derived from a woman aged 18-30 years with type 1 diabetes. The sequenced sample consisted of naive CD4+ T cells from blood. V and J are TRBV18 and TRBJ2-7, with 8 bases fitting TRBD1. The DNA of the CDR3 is TGTGCCAGCTCACCGACGACAGGGGCCTACGAGCAGTACTTC. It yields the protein CASSPTTGAYEQYF.